This T cell receptor beta chain was sequenced for a study of ipilimumab plus nivolumab after autologous stem cell transplantation. TCRdb keeps only in-frame clones here, not all; method: immunoSEQ multiplex PCR. The data show some 19,000 clones, with approximately 85% seen just once and about 6.4% held by the top ten. Germline loops: CDR1 SGHRS, CDR2 YFSETQ. The length of the CDR3 is 14 residues. Germline trimming cut 4 bases from V and 5 bases from J; bases unmatched to any gene: 5. This TCR was recovered from a male donor with diffuse large B-cell lymphoma. The specimen comprised PBMCs, sampled in a trial of ipilimumab plus nivolumab as post-transplant consolidation. This chain uses TRBV5-1 with TRBJ2-1, with 8 bases identical to TRBD2. This CDR3 is CASSSGGGNNEQFF. The CDR3 region has the DNA TGCGCCAGCAGCAGCGGGGGAGGAAACAATGAGCAGTTCTTC.